The 7 T cell receptor beta chains below all came from one sample that was sequenced in a study of cytomegalovirus exposure and HLA in healthy donors. Use of 60 Vbeta and 13 Jbeta primers characterized the PCR. This table comes from immunoSEQ multiplex PCR, and its TCRdb copy is limited to in-frame clones, with some not included. Among 150,000 to 200,000 clones listed, around 84% were seen once. Sequencing used PBMCs. The receptor set was obtained from a man aged 25 to 40 in good health and CMV-seropositive.

The chain uses TRBV27 and TRBJ2-1; weak D call: TRBD2 (5 bases). Germline lookup yields CDR1 MNHEY and CDR2 SMNVEV (reference sequence). This CDR3 contains 12 residues. The germline V and J ends were trimmed by 2 bases and 7 bases, with 6 bases remaining between them. CDR3 region: CASSLEGNEQFF. In nucleotides, the CDR3 is TGTGCCAGCAGTTTAGAGGGAAATGAGCAGTTCTTC.

The rearrangement links TRBV7-9 to TRBJ1-1, with 9 bases matching TRBD1. Germline V gene sequence: CDR1 SEHNR, CDR2 FQNEAQ (reference sequence). Trimming at V came to 11 bases and at J to 7 bases, leaving 14 bases not matched to a gene. CDR3 size: 14 residues. CDR3 in amino acids: CAGVGDRVVGEAFF. CDR3 nucleotide sequence: TGTGCCGGGGTTGGGGACAGGGTTGTGGGTGAAGCTTTCTTT.

The chain carries TRBV9 and TRBJ1-6, with a possible D match to TRBD1 (5 bases). The CDR3 is made up of 15 amino acids. V was trimmed by 3 bases and J by 8 bases, leaving 15 bases between them. Germline CDR1 SGDLS, CDR2 YYNGEE. Here the CDR3 reads CASSAQVGADSPLHF. CDR3 sequence (DNA): TGTGCCAGCAGCGCACAGGTAGGGGCAGATTCACCCCTCCACTTT.

A few counts support this clone. CDR3 nucleotide sequence: TGCGCCAGCAGCTTGGGGCAGGGGGATCAGCCCCAGCATTTT. Residues: CASSLGQGDQPQHF. The chain is built from TRBV5-1 and TRBJ1-5, with 7 nucleotides matching TRBD1. Germline trimming cut 0 bases from V and 5 bases from J; bases unmatched to any gene: 2. CDR3 size: 14 residues. Looked up from germline, CDR1 is SGHRS and CDR2 is YFSETQ.

This chain uses TRBV5-1 with TRBJ2-1, with 12 nucleotides matching TRBD2. With V trimmed by 4 bases and J by 9 bases, 11 bases remained unmatched. This CDR3 is built from 16 residues. The germline V gene encodes CDR1 SGHRS and CDR2 YFSETQ. DNA for the CDR3: TGCGCCAGCAGCCCCAAGACTAGCGGGAGCGGTAGTGAGCAGTTCTTC. Encoded protein: CASSPKTSGSGSEQFF.

CDR3 in amino acids: CASSPTSGFGNTIYF. CDR3 sequence (DNA): TGCGCCAGCAGCCCTACGTCAGGGTTTGGAAACACCATATATTTT. The V and J genes are TRBV4-3 and TRBJ1-3, with D perhaps matching TRBD1 (5 bases). Germline-derived CDR1 and CDR2 are LGHNA and YSLEER. The CDR3 has 15 residues. V lost 4 bases to trimming and J lost 3 bases, with 13 bases between them.

The J gene is TRBJ2-1, the V gene TRBV4-1, with TRBD2 matching 7 bases. Germline CDR1 is MGHRA and CDR2 is YSYEKL. V gave up 0 bases and J gave up 1 base; unmatched junction bases: 3. The CDR3 spans 16 residues. In DNA, the CDR3 is TGCGCCAGCAGCCAAGATCGACTAGCTTCCTACAATGAGCAGTTCTTC. Its translation is CASSQDRLASYNEQFF.